The T cell receptor beta chain under discussion was sequenced for a study of blood T cell repertoires in COVID-19. Background on the study: Both acute and convalescent COVID-19 samples were obtained from the United States, Italy and Spain. PBMCs, B-cell-depleted T cells, or T cells provided the cDNA or gDNA that made up the material.

How the authors handled the data: Amplifying reference gene primers gave estimates of nucleated cell counts. Sequenced by immunoSEQ multiplex PCR; TCRdb stores in-frame clones only, minus some. The V and J calls and clone size come from that table; D and trimming were worked out from the DNA. The sample lists more than 300,000 clones; around nine tenths were seen once. Germline CDR1 MNHEY, CDR2 SVGEGT. V was shortened by 4 bases and J by 1 base, with 10 bases between the two germline ends. The CDR3 consists of 14 residues. The source material was peripheral blood. The TCR comes from a young woman who had recovered from COVID-19. The gene calls are TRBV6-2 or TRBV6-3 and TRBJ1-1; TRBD1 might be the D (6 bases). For the CDR3, the DNA is TGTGCCAGCAGTTCCCACAGGGCGAACACTGAAGCTTTCTTT. It encodes CASSSHRANTEAFF.